Shown below are 21 T cell receptor beta chains from a single sample sequenced in a study of technical replicates of blood from several donors. Produced via immunoSEQ multiplex PCR; TCRdb's table is partial and in-frame only. Of just over 95,000 clones listed, roughly 95% are singletons. Specimen: T cells isolated from PBMCs. Receptors were obtained from a human donor in good health.

V usage is TRBV11-3 and J usage is TRBJ1-1; no reliable D call. The CDR3 consists of 13 residues. The V gene lost 1 base and the J gene lost 1 base, with 4 bases spanning the gap. Germline V lookup: CDR1 SGHNT, CDR2 YENEEA. The CDR3 DNA reads TGTGCCAGCAGCTTAGTCCGGAACACTGAAGCTTTCTTT. This sequence encodes CASSLVRNTEAFF.

The rearrangement joins TRBV9 to TRBJ2-3; TRBD1 agrees at 9 bases. CDR1 SGDLS and CDR2 YYNGEE come from the germline V gene. V gave up 4 bases and J gave up 6 bases; unmatched junction bases: 9. There are 15 residues in the CDR3. The CDR3 region has the DNA TGTGCCAGCAGCAACATAGGACAGGGGAAGGATACGCAGTATTTT. Translating it yields CASSNIGQGKDTQYF.

V usage is TRBV20-1 and J usage is TRBJ1-1, with D possibly TRBD1 on 5 matching bases. The CDR3 has 11 residues. Germline assignment: CDR1 DFQATT and CDR2 SNEGSKA (reference sequence). CDR3 amino acids: CRLIRGTEAFF. CDR3 nucleotides: TGCAGACTTATCCGGGGGACTGAAGCTTTCTTT.

The chain couples TRBV19 to TRBJ2-5; possible D gene TRBD2, 6 bases. Trimming removed 9 bases at V and 9 bases at J, with 20 bases between. Germline values: CDR1 LNHDA, CDR2 SQIVND (reference sequence). The CDR3 loop spans 13 amino acids. The CDR3 bases are TGTGCCAGCTCCCCCGGGGGAAGAGATTCCCAGTACTTC. It yields the protein CASSPGGRDSQYF.

This rearrangement joins TRBV9 to TRBJ2-5, with TRBD1 matching over 9 bases. V trimming: 8 bases; J trimming: 4 bases; junction bases outside the gene matches: 3. CDR3 length equals 12 residues. Germline CDR1 SGDLS, CDR2 YYNGEE. The CDR3 bases are TGTGCCAGTACAGGGGGCGGAGAGACCCAGTACTTC. Protein: CASTGGGETQYF.

The rearrangement links TRBV6-6 to TRBJ1-2, with 8 nucleotides matching TRBD1. Germline lookup yields CDR1 MNHNY and CDR2 SVGAGI (reference sequence). The CDR3 is 14 amino acids. V lost 5 bases and J lost 5; bases outside the gene matches: 7. CDR3 in DNA: TGTGCCAGCAGTAACGACAGGGGAGGGTATGGCTACACCTTC. Amino acid sequence: CASSNDRGGYGYTF.

The chain uses TRBV6-5 and TRBJ1-1; D is uncertain. Germline CDR1 reads MNHEY; CDR2 reads SVGAGI. V shed 0 bases and J shed 8 bases, with 13 bases lying between them. The CDR3 covers 14 residues. CDR3 DNA sequence: TGTGCCAGCAGTTACTCGAGTCAGGCCCACGAAGCTTTCTTT. It encodes CASSYSSQAHEAFF.

The J gene is TRBJ2-7, the V gene TRBV5-6; D may be TRBD1 (6 bases). V shed 1 base and J shed 2 bases, with 13 bases lying between them. The CDR3 sequence is 15 residues long. Germline CDR1 reads SGHDT; CDR2 reads YYEEEE. The CDR3 DNA reads TGTGCCAGCAGCTTGACAGGGCGCCTTGCCTACGAGCAGTACTTC. It is translated as CASSLTGRLAYEQYF.

This chain joins TRBV10-3 and TRBJ1-1; D remains ambiguous. Germline CDR1 and CDR2: ENHRY and SYGVKD. This CDR3 has 15 residues. The V gene lost 8 bases and the J gene lost 5 bases, with 21 bases spanning the gap. The CDR3 DNA reads TGTGCCATCGCGACATGGGAGGGAGGATTTACTGAAGCTTTCTTT. Translated: CAIATWEGGFTEAFF.

This sequence joins TRBV4-2 and TRBJ2-1, with TRBD2 matching over 13 bases. Germline CDR1 LGHNA, CDR2 YNFKEQ. The ends lost 2 bases at V and 6 bases at J; junction bases unmatched: 7. The CDR3 spans 17 residues. This CDR3 reads CASSQFSGTSGVNEQFF. CDR3 nucleotide sequence: TGTGCCAGCAGCCAATTCTCCGGGACTAGCGGGGTCAATGAGCAGTTCTTC.

The chain uses TRBV5-1 and TRBJ2-7; no clear D. Trimming pared 4 bases from V and 2 bases from J, leaving 13 bases between. The CDR3 is made up of 14 amino acids. The germline V gene has CDR1 SGHRS and CDR2 YFSETQ. The CDR3 loop reads CASSTGVSAYEQYF. CDR3 DNA: TGCGCCAGCAGCACCGGAGTAAGTGCCTACGAGCAGTACTTC. The full variable domain, its missing parts supplied by reference TRBV5-1 and TRBJ2-7, is KAGVTQTPRYLIKTRGQQVTLSCSPISGHRSVSWYQQTPGQGLQFLFEYFSETQRNKGNFPGRFSGRQFSNSRSEMNVSTLELGDSALYLCASSTGVSAYEQYFGPGTRLTVT.

This clone was recorded only once. The J gene is TRBJ2-1, the V gene TRBV7-9, with D perhaps TRBD1 (7 bases). This CDR3 is built from 16 residues. V gave up 11 bases and J gave up 6 bases, with 26 bases separating them. CDR1 and CDR2 from the germline V gene are SEHNR and FQNEAQ (reference sequence). This chain's CDR3 is CADGGGARSGVNEQFF. In nucleotides, the CDR3 is TGTGCCGACGGAGGGGGCGCAAGGTCGGGCGTCAATGAGCAGTTCTTC. Looking up the rest from reference TRBV7-9 and TRBJ2-1 gives the full variable domain: DTGVSQNPRHKITKRGQNVTFRCDPISEHNRLYWYRQTLGQGPEFLTYFQNEAQLEKSRLLSDRFSAERPKGSFSTLEIQRTEQGDSAMYLCADGGGARSGVNEQFFGPGTRLTVL.

The chain uses TRBV30 and TRBJ1-6; D is ambiguous. Between the trimmed V and J ends, which lost 3 bases and 0 bases, there was a span of 6 bases. The CDR3 has 14 amino acids. The germline V gene encodes CDR1 GTSNPN and CDR2 SVGIG (reference sequence). This CDR3 is CAWRESSYNSPLHF. CDR3 DNA sequence: TGTGCCTGGAGAGAGAGCTCCTATAATTCACCCCTCCACTTT.

This chain uses TRBV15 with TRBJ1-6, with 10 positions matching TRBD1. Germline lookup yields CDR1 LNHNV and CDR2 YYDKDF (reference sequence). The CDR3 is 16 amino acids. V lost 5 bases to trimming and J lost 8 bases; unmatched junction nucleotides: 9. The CDR3 nucleotides are TGTGCCACCAGCGGCCCTAGGGACAGGGGTGATTCACCCCTCCACTTT. It is translated as CATSGPRDRGDSPLHF.

The chain joins TRBV28 to TRBJ1-2, with 11 positions matching TRBD1. Germline V gene lookup returns CDR1 MDHEN and CDR2 SYDVKM. CDR3 length: 13 amino acids. Trimming took 6 bases from V and 5 from J; bases not matched to a gene: 2. The DNA of the CDR3 is TGTGCCAGCAGCCGGGACAGGGGGTATGGCTACACCTTC. It encodes CASSRDRGYGYTF.

J is TRBJ2-2 and V is TRBV18, with 11 nucleotides matching TRBD2. This CDR3 comprises 16 residues. From germline, CDR1 is KGHSH and CDR2 LQKENI. V dropped 4 bases and J dropped 1; count of bases not matched to a gene: 2. The CDR3 loop is CASSRGLAENTGELFF. The CDR3, as DNA: TGTGCCAGCTCACGGGGACTAGCGGAGAACACCGGGGAGCTGTTTTTT.

The chain combines TRBV6-9 with TRBJ2-1; 8 nucleotides line up with TRBD2. Germline-derived CDR1 and CDR2 are MNHGY and SVAAGI. There are 14 residues in the CDR3. V gave up 10 bases and J gave up 12 bases; unmatched junction bases: 17. The CDR3 region is CATVRLARGTMQFF. The CDR3 DNA reads TGTGCCACCGTAAGACTAGCGCGCGGTACTATGCAGTTCTTC.

The chain uses TRBV9 and TRBJ2-1; TRBD2 is a possible D gene (5 bases). Germline V lookup: CDR1 SGDLS, CDR2 YYNGEE. CDR3 length equals 15 residues. V was pared by 0 bases and J by 4 bases, with 11 bases between. DNA of the CDR3: TGTGCCAGCAGCGTAGTCGACTACGATTACAATGAGCAGTTCTTC. Translating it yields CASSVVDYDYNEQFF.

The chain has TRBV27 and TRBJ2-3, with D possibly being TRBD2 (6 bases). Trimming removed 6 bases from V and 0 bases from J, with 13 bases in between. CDR1 and CDR2 from the germline V gene are MNHEY and SMNVEV (reference sequence). This CDR3 is built from 15 residues. The CDR3 DNA follows: TGTGCCAGCAGCCGGCTAGCGACTAGCACAGATACGCAGTATTTT. Translated, it gives CASSRLATSTDTQYF.

The chain joins TRBV7-9 to TRBJ2-1; 8 positions agree with TRBD2. CDR3 size: 16 residues. Trimming removed 5 bases from V and 4 bases from J; junction bases left unmatched: 10. Germline loops: CDR1 SEHNR, CDR2 FQNEAQ (reference sequence). Written as DNA, the CDR3 is TGTGCCAGCAGCCCCCCCGGACTAGCTGGTTACAATGAGCAGTTCTTC. Protein: CASSPPGLAGYNEQFF.

The count of this clone is one. The chain joins TRBV10-3 to TRBJ1-5; 7 nucleotides match TRBD1. The CDR3 is made up of 14 amino acids. Per the germline V gene, CDR1 is ENHRY and CDR2 is SYGVKD. J lost 3 bases, V lost 5 bases, and 4 bases had no gene match. The CDR3, as DNA: TGTGCCATCAGTCCGGGACAGTTCAATCAGCCCCAGCATTTT. Protein product: CAISPGQFNQPQHF.